The T cell receptor beta chain under discussion was sequenced for a study of T cell changes during pregnancy in multiple sclerosis. V was pared by 3 bases and J by 8 bases, with 10 bases between. The germline V gene has CDR1 SNHLY and CDR2 FYNNEI. The CDR3 spans 12 residues. Profiled with immunoSEQ multiplex PCR; TCRdb holds only in-frame clones, not every one. The sample holds tens of thousands of clones, 80% to 95% seen once. This clone was found a few times. The TCR was taken from a female donor in good health, enrolled as a control in a pregnancy study. The chain carries TRBV2 and TRBJ1-2; D possibly corresponds to TRBD1 (5 bases). The source material was peripheral blood, sampled in the first trimester of pregnancy. The CDR3 DNA reads TGTGCCAGCAGTGACAGGGAATGGGGCTACACCTTC. Translated, it gives CASSDREWGYTF.